Following are 30 T cell receptor beta chains from one sample sequenced in a study of liver allograft versus peripheral blood T cells (dated by TCRdb to between 2020 and 2021). General notes on the study: The study compared T cell receptor repertoires found within transplanted livers against repertoires in the peripheral blood of liver transplant recipients.

The sequencer was an Illumina MiSeq. TCRdb's own reprocessing of the public reads used fastp at Q25 and MiXCR and kept productive beta chains. Every CDR3 protein is listed once, alongside the most common genes and DNA of its rows. The sample table holds about 13,000 distinct CDR3 sequences, of which 15% to 20% were seen once. The leading ten clones occupy 2% to 2.5% of the sample. The receptor set was obtained from a human patient who had a liver transplant. Some T cells may originate with the graft donor following a transplant.

This clonotype has a count of ten or more. V is TRBV20-1 and J is TRBJ1-2; unclear D gene. The CDR3 runs to 13 residues. The ends were cut back, 0 bases at V and 0 bases at J, with 5 bases in the middle. Per the germline V gene, CDR1 is DFQATT and CDR2 is SNEGSKA (reference sequence). The CDR3 coding sequence is TGCAGTGCTAGAGAGACGCCTAACTATGGCTACACCTTC. Amino acid sequence: CSARETPNYGYTF.

The V gene is TRBV12-3 or TRBV12-4, the J gene TRBJ2-4; the D gene is possibly TRBD1 (6 bases). The CDR3 is 16 residues long. V dropped 5 bases and J dropped 0 bases, with 14 bases sitting between them. DNA for the CDR3: TGTGCCAGCAGTATTACAGGGCTCCTAGCCAAAAACATTCAGTACTTC. It is translated as CASSITGLLAKNIQYF.

In the case of this clonotype: A read error is possible here, since a much larger clone lies one base away. V usage is TRBV7-2 and J usage is TRBJ2-1; D may be TRBD1 (7 bases). The V and J ends lost 5 bases and 2 bases respectively, with 13 bases between them. Germline V lookup: CDR1 SGHTA, CDR2 FQGNSA. The CDR3 spans 15 residues. CDR3 loop: CASSRGTVAYNEQFF. In DNA, the CDR3 is TGTGCCAGCAGCCGCGGGACAGTCGCCTACAATGAGCAGTTCTTC.

The V call is TRBV3-1, the J call TRBJ2-1, with 12 bases aligning to TRBD2. J was trimmed by 5 bases and V by 2 bases; bases with no gene match: 10. Germline V gene sequence: CDR1 LGHDT, CDR2 YNNKEL (reference sequence). The CDR3 is 18 residues long. CDR3 residues: CASSQMGRTSGTHNEQFF. CDR3 DNA: TGTGCCAGCAGCCAAATGGGTAGGACTAGCGGGACCCACAATGAGCAGTTCTTC.

This clonotype was detected once. The V and J genes are TRBV7-9 and TRBJ2-5, with D possibly matching TRBD1 (5 bases). Germline V gene lookup returns CDR1 SEHNR and CDR2 FQNEAQ (reference sequence). Between the trimmed V and J ends, which lost 1 base and 5 bases, there was a span of 14 bases. CDR3 length: 15 residues. The CDR3 DNA is TGTGCCAGCAGCTTAGTGGGGCCAAAAGCGGAGACCCAGTACTTC. The encoded protein is CASSLVGPKAETQYF.

This clonotype was found a few times. The rearrangement uses TRBV11-2 and TRBJ2-6, with D hard to call. V lost 5 bases and J 2 bases, leaving 13 bases between the germline ends. This CDR3 has 16 amino acids. Germline V lookup: CDR1 SGHAT, CDR2 FQNNGV. The CDR3 bases are TGTGCCAGCAGCGTCAACCTTGCAACTGGGGCCAACGTCCTGACTTTC. This gives the protein CASSVNLATGANVLTF.

This clonotype was observed a handful of times. The junction differs from germline at one of its ends, possibly a read error. The chain has TRBV28 and TRBJ1-3; D unresolved. Germline V gene data show CDR1 as MDHEN and CDR2 as SYDVKM. The CDR3 contains 15 residues. The CDR3 sequence: CASTPLEYSGKTIYF. The CDR3 nucleotides read TGTGCCAGCACCCCCCTGGAGTACTCTGGAAAGACCATATATTTT.

In its sample, this clonotype ranks as medium-sized (0.01 to 0.1%). V usage is TRBV29-1 and J usage is TRBJ1-4; D call uncertain. CDR3 size: 13 residues. Looked up from germline, CDR1 is SQVTM and CDR2 is ANQGSEA. The ends were cut back, 1 base at V and 8 bases at J, with 11 bases in the middle. The CDR3 sequence is CSVEVRTGEKLFF. The DNA of the CDR3 is TGCAGCGTTGAAGTTCGGACTGGGGAAAAACTGTTTTTT.

The rearrangement links TRBV20-1 to TRBJ2-2, with TRBD2 identical over 10 bases. V trimming: 1 base; J trimming: 4 bases; junction bases outside the gene matches: 9. The length of the CDR3 is 17 residues. The germline V gene has CDR1 DFQATT and CDR2 SNEGSKA (reference sequence). The CDR3 nucleotides read TGCAGTGCTAGAGCGTTGAGCGGGGGGGCGCGCACCGGGGAGCTGTTTTTT. Translating gives CSARALSGGARTGELFF.

This clonotype is classed as medium-sized (0.01 to 0.1%). DNA for the CDR3: TGTGCCATCAGTTCCTCCTACGAGCAGTACTTC. Protein sequence: CAISSSYEQYF. The rearrangement links TRBV10-3 to TRBJ2-7, with unresolved D. The CDR3 spans 11 residues. The germline gives CDR1 ENHRY, CDR2 SYGVKD. Between the trimmed V and J ends, which lost 5 bases and 0 bases, there was a span of 2 bases.

The chain couples TRBV7-2 to TRBJ2-1, with 8 positions matching TRBD2. Losses at the gene ends were 1 base for V and 5 bases for J; bases not matched to a gene: 7. From germline, CDR1 is SGHTA and CDR2 FQGNSA. CDR3 size: 16 residues. This CDR3 is CASSLERGGGNNEQFF. The CDR3 nucleotides are TGTGCCAGCAGCTTAGAACGGGGGGGGGGCAACAATGAGCAGTTCTTC.

As for this clonotype: With a much larger clone just one base away, this may be a read error. V and J are TRBV20-1 and TRBJ1-5; D ambiguous. CDR1 and CDR2 from the germline V gene are DFQATT and SNEGSKA (reference sequence). The CDR3 spans 12 residues. CDR3 nucleotides: TGCAATGCTAGAACGAATAATCAGCCCCAGCATTTT. This codes for CNARTNNQPQHF.

This clonotype is medium-sized within its sample. V is TRBV9 and J is TRBJ2-7, with D possibly being TRBD2 (6 bases). V dropped 0 bases and J dropped 4 bases, with 11 bases sitting between them. Germline-derived CDR1 and CDR2 are SGDLS and YYNGEE. The CDR3 consists of 14 residues. The chain's CDR3 is CASSVGQDYYEQYF. CDR3 bases: TGTGCCAGCAGCGTAGGCCAGGACTATTACGAGCAGTACTTC.

The chain carries TRBV5-1 and TRBJ2-1; 8 bases fit TRBD2. Germline V gene sequence: CDR1 SGHRS, CDR2 YFSETQ. The junction had 8 bases not matched to a gene; V was cut back by 4 bases and J by 8 bases. The CDR3 extends over 14 amino acids. CDR3 nucleotides: TGCGCCAGCAGCCTGAGCGGGAGATTAGATGAGCAGTTCTTC. It yields the protein CASSLSGRLDEQFF.

This clonotype is labeled as medium-sized (0.01 to 0.1%). This sequence joins TRBV18 and TRBJ2-1; 10 positions match TRBD2. V trimming: 3 bases; J trimming: 9 bases; junction bases outside the gene matches: 8. The CDR3 is 15 residues long. The germline V gene has CDR1 KGHSH and CDR2 LQKENI. As DNA, the CDR3 is TGTGCCAGCTCACCTAGTCTAGCGGGAGTGGTTGAGCAGTTCTTC. Protein: CASSPSLAGVVEQFF.

This clonotype appeared a few times. The chain couples TRBV20-1 to TRBJ2-2, with 7 bases identical to TRBD2. V lost 5 bases to trimming and J lost 4 bases; unmatched junction nucleotides: 4. Germline CDR1 DFQATT, CDR2 SNEGSKA (reference sequence). The CDR3 spans 13 residues. The CDR3 reads CSAGDYSTGELFF. For the CDR3, the DNA is TGCAGTGCTGGGGACTACAGCACCGGGGAGCTGTTTTTT.

This clonotype turned up a few times. The V call is TRBV5-1, the J call TRBJ2-2; 8 bases are a match to TRBD1. Germline V gene sequence: CDR1 SGHRS, CDR2 YFSETQ. CDR3 length: 16 residues. J was trimmed by 3 bases and V by 4 bases; bases with no gene match: 8. The CDR3 nucleotides read TGCGCCAGCAGCCCAGGACAGGGCGGGGACACCGGGGAGCTGTTTTTT. Translated, it gives CASSPGQGGDTGELFF.

This chain uses TRBV13 with TRBJ2-7; D gene ambiguous. In germline, CDR1 is PRHDT, CDR2 FYEKMQ (reference sequence). Deletions cut 5 bases from V and 0 bases from J, with 17 bases between. CDR3 length: 16 residues. CDR3 loop: CASSPSGRTSSYEQYF. CDR3 DNA sequence: TGTGCCAGCAGCCCCTCGGGCCGAACAAGCTCCTACGAGCAGTACTTC.

This clonotype was detected ten times or more. The genes are TRBV19 and TRBJ2-1, with 8 bases matching TRBD1. The germline CDR1 and CDR2 sequences are LNHDA and SQIVND (reference sequence). This CDR3 has 15 amino acids. V was clipped by 6 bases and J by 1 base; unmatched bases: 5. The CDR3 DNA sequence: TGTGCCAGTAGCCCACAGGGGGGATCCTACAATGAGCAGTTCTTC. Its translation is CASSPQGGSYNEQFF. Based on the CDR3 plus reference TRBV19 and TRBJ2-1, the full variable domain is DGGITQSPKYLFRKEGQNVTLSCEQNLNHDAMYWYRQDPGQGLRLIYYSQIVNDFQKGDIAEGYSVSREKKESFPLTVTSAQKNPTAFYLCASSPQGGSYNEQFFGPGTRLTVL.

This rearrangement joins TRBV4-1 to TRBJ2-4; no reliable D call. The CDR3 runs 19 residues. Trimming shortened V by 0 bases and J by 0 bases, and 18 bases separated the two germline ends. Germline V gene data show CDR1 as MGHRA and CDR2 as YSYEKL. The CDR3 bases are TGCGCCAGCAGCCAAGAAGGAGCTGGAGTGATACTAGCCAAAAACATTCAGTACTTC. Translating it yields CASSQEGAGVILAKNIQYF.

This clonotype qualifies as medium-sized. The rearrangement joins TRBV6-1 to TRBJ1-4, with a possible D match to TRBD1 (5 bases). V dropped 5 bases and J dropped 3 bases, with 19 bases sitting between them. Germline V lookup: CDR1 MNHNS, CDR2 SASEGT. CDR3 length: 17 residues. The CDR3 loop reads CASSPLPTAIPNEKLFF. CDR3 sequence (DNA): TGTGCCAGCAGTCCCCTACCGACAGCCATACCTAATGAAAAACTGTTTTTT.

This rearrangement joins TRBV7-2 to TRBJ1-1; D not resolved. CDR3 length: 14 residues. With 1 base removed from V and 4 bases from J, the gap between germline ends came to 10 bases. CDR1 and CDR2 (germline): SGHTA, FQGNSA. CDR3 nucleotides: TGTGCCAGCAGCTTAGTTGCCTCAGCCACTGAAGCTTTCTTT. Amino acids: CASSLVASATEAFF.

This clonotype came up many times. The chain recombines TRBV30 with TRBJ1-1; 9 bases are shared with TRBD1. Germline values: CDR1 GTSNPN, CDR2 SVGIG (reference sequence). The CDR3 length is 17 residues. J was trimmed by 0 bases and V by 0 bases; bases with no gene match: 8. CDR3 in amino acids: CAWSVHGTGYMNTEAFF. The CDR3 bases are TGTGCCTGGAGTGTCCATGGGACAGGGTATATGAACACTGAAGCTTTCTTT.

By sample share, this clonotype is medium-sized. The V and J genes are TRBV6-2 or TRBV6-3 and TRBJ2-7, with D perhaps TRBD2 (5 bases). The CDR3 contains 16 residues. Germline loops: CDR1 MNHEY, CDR2 SVGEGT. V dropped 0 bases and J dropped 1 base, with 13 bases sitting between them. The CDR3 protein is CASSYSPNTGSYEQYF. The CDR3 DNA reads as TGTGCCAGCAGTTACTCACCCAACACGGGATCCTACGAGCAGTACTTC.

The V and J genes are TRBV28 and TRBJ2-7; no firm D call. The germline V and J ends were trimmed by 8 bases and 2 bases, with 13 bases remaining between them. This CDR3 contains 13 residues. The germline V gene has CDR1 MDHEN and CDR2 SYDVKM. The CDR3 sequence: CASAKPGPYEQYF. The CDR3, as DNA: TGTGCCAGCGCCAAACCCGGTCCCTACGAGCAGTACTTC.

By sample fraction, this clonotype is medium-sized. The chain uses TRBV24-1 and TRBJ2-3; D perhaps matches TRBD1 (6 bases). CDR1 is KGHDR, CDR2 SFDVKD, per germline. Trimming took 8 bases from V and 1 from J, leaving 15 bases between them. This CDR3 is 15 amino acids long. The CDR3 sequence is CATTLQRGCTDTQYF. The CDR3 DNA reads as TGTGCCACCACCCTGCAAAGGGGGTGCACAGATACGCAGTATTTT.

The J gene is TRBJ2-5, the V gene TRBV7-2; 9 bases line up with TRBD2. Unmatched junction bases numbered 4, after V lost 3 bases and J lost 5 bases. Germline-derived CDR1 and CDR2 are SGHTA and FQGNSA. CDR3 length equals 14 residues. For the CDR3, the DNA is TGTGCCAGCAGCTTGCGGGGGGGCTTGGAGACCCAGTACTTC. It translates to CASSLRGGLETQYF. The whole variable domain, remainder taken from reference TRBV7-2 and TRBJ2-5, is GAGVSQSPSNKVTEKGKDVELRCDPISGHTALYWYRQSLGQGLEFLIYFQGNSAPDKSGLPSDRFSAERTGGSVSTLTIQRTQQEDSAVYLCASSLRGGLETQYFGPGTRLLVL.

Remarks on this clonotype: This clone may be a read error of a much larger clone one base away. This rearrangement joins TRBV6-1 to TRBJ2-2; D is unclear. Trimming took 7 bases from V and 1 from J, leaving 13 bases between them. The germline gives CDR1 MNHNS, CDR2 SASEGT. CDR3 length: 15 amino acids. The CDR3 DNA sequence: TGTGCCAGCATCTTTGGGAACAAGAACACCGGGGAGCTGTTTTTT. It codes for CASIFGNKNTGELFF.

This clonotype is classed as medium-sized. The genes are TRBV7-2 and TRBJ1-6; a weak D match, TRBD1 (6 bases). The V end lost 1 base, the J end lost 7 bases, and 11 bases lay between the germline ends. There are 15 residues in the CDR3. Per the germline V gene, CDR1 is SGHTA and CDR2 is FQGNSA. The CDR3 DNA is TGTGCCAGCAGCTTAGTGGCAGGGGAAAATTCACCCCTCCACTTT. As protein: CASSLVAGENSPLHF. The variable domain in full, completed from reference TRBV7-2 and TRBJ1-6, reads GAGVSQSPSNKVTEKGKDVELRCDPISGHTALYWYRQSLGQGLEFLIYFQGNSAPDKSGLPSDRFSAERTGGSVSTLTIQRTQQEDSAVYLCASSLVAGENSPLHFGNGTRLTVT.

This clonotype qualifies as medium-sized. The chain combines TRBV18 with TRBJ1-1; TRBD1 is a possible D gene (5 bases). CDR3 length equals 13 residues. The germline V gene has CDR1 KGHSH and CDR2 LQKENI. Between the trimmed V and J ends, which lost 6 bases and 0 bases, there was a span of 8 bases. In DNA form, the CDR3 reads TGTGCCAGCTCGGAGGACATGAACACTGAAGCTTTCTTT. Encoded protein: CASSEDMNTEAFF.